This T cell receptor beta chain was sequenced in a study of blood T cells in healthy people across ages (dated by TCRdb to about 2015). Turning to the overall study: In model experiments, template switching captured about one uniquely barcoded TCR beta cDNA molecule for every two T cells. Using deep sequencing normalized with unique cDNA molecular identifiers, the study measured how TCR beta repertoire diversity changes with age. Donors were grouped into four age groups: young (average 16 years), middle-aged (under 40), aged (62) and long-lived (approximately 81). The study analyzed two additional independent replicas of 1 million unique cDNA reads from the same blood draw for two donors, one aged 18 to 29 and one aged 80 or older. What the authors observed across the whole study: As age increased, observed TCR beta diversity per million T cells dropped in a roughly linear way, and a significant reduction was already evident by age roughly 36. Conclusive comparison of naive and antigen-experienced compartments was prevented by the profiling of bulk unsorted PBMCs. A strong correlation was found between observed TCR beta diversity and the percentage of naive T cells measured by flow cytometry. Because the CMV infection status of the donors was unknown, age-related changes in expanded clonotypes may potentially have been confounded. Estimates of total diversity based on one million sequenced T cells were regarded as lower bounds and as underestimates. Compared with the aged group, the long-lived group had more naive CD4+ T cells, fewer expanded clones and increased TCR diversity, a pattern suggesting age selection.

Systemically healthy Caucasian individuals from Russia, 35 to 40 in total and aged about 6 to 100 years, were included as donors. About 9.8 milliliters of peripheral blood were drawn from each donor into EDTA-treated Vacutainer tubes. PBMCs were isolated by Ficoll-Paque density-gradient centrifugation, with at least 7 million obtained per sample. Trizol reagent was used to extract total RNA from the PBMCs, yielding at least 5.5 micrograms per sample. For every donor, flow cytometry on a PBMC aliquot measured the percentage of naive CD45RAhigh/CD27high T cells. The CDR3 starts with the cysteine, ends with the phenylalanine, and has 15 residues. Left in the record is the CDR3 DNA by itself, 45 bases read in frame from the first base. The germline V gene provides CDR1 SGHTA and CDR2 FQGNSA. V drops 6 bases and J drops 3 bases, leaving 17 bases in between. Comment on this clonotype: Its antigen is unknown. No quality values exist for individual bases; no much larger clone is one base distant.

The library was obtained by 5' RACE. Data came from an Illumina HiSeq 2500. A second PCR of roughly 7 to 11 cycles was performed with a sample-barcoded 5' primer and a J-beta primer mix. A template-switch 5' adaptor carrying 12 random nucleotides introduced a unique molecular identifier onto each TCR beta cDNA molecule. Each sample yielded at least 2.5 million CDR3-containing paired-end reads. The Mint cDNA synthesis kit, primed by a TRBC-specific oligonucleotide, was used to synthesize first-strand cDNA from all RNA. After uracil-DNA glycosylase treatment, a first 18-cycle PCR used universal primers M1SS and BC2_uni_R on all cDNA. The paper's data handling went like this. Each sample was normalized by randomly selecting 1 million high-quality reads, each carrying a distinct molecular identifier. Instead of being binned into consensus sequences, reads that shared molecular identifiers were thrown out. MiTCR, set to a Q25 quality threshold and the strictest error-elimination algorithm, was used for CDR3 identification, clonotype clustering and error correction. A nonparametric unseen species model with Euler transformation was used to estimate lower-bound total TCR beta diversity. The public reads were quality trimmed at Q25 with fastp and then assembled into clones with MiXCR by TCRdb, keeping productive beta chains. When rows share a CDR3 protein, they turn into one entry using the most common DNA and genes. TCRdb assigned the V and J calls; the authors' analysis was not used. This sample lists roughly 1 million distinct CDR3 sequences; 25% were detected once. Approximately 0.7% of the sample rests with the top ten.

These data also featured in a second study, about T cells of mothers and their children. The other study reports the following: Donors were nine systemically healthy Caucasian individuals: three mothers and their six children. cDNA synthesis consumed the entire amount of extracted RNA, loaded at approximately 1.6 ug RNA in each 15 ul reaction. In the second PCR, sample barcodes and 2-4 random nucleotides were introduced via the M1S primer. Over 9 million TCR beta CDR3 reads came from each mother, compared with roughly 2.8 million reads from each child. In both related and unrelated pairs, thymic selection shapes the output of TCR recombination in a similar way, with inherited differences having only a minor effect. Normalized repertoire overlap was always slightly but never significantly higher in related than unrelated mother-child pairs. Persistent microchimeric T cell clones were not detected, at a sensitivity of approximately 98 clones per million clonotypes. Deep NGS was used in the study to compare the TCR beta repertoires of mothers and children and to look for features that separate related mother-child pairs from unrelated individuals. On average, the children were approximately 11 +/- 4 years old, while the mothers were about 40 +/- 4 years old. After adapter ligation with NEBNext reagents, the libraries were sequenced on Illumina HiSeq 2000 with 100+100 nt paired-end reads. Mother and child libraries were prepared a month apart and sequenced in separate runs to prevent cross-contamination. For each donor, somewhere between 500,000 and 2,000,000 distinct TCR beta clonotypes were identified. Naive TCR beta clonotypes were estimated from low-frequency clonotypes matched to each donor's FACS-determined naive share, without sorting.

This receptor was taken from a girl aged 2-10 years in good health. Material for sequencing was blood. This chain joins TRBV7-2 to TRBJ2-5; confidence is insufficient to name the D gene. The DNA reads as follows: TGTGCCAGCAGAACCACTGTTTACCTTAAAGAGACCCAGTACTTC. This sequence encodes CASRTTVYLKETQYF. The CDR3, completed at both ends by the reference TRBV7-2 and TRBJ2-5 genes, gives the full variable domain GAGVSQSPSNKVTEKGKDVELRCDPISGHTALYWYRQSLGQGLEFLIYFQGNSAPDKSGLPSDRFSAERTGGSVSTLTIQRTQQEDSAVYLCASRTTVYLKETQYFGPGTRLLVL.